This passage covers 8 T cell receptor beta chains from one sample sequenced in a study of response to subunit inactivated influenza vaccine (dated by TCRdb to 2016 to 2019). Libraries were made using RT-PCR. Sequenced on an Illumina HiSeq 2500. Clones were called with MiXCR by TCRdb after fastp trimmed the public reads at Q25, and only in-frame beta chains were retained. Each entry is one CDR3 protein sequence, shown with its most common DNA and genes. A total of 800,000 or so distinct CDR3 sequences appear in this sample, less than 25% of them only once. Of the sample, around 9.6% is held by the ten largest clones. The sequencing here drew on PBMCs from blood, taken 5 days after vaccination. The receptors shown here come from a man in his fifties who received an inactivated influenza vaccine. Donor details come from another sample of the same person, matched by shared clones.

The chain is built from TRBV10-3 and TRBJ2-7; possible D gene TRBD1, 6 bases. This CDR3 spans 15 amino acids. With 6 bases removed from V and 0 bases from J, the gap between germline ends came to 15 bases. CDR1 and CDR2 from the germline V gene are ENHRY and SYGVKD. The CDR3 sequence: CAIRIRDTSSYEQYF. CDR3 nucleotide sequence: TGTGCCATCAGAATCCGGGACACCAGCTCCTACGAGCAGTACTTC.

CDR3 nucleotide sequence: TGTGCCAGCAGCGACGGTCGGGTCAGGTACAATGAGCAGTTCTTC. It is translated as CASSDGRVRYNEQFF. The chain carries TRBV7-2 and TRBJ2-1; D remains unclear. The germline gives CDR1 SGHTA, CDR2 FQGNSA. V lost 5 bases, J lost 4 bases, and 15 bases lay in between. This CDR3 spans 15 amino acids.

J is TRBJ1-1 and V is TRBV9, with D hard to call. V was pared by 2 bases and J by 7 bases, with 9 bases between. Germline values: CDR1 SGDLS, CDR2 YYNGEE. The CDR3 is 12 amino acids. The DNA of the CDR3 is TGTGCCAGCAGCGTTAGAGTGGGTGAAGCTTTCTTT. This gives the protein CASSVRVGEAFF.

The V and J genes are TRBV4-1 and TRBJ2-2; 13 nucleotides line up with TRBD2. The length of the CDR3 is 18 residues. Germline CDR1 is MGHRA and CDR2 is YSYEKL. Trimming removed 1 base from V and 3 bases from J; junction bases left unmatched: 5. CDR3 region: CASSQARLAGGDTGELFF. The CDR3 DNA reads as TGCGCCAGCAGCCAAGCAAGACTAGCGGGGGGAGACACCGGGGAGCTGTTTTTT.

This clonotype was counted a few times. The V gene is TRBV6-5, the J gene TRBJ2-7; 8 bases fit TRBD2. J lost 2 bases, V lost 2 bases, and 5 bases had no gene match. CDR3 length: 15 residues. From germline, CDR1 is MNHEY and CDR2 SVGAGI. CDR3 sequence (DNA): TGTGCCAGCAGTTACATGGGCGGGAGGACCTACGAGCAGTACTTC. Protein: CASSYMGGRTYEQYF.

This CDR3 reads CSARARSGTGTDTQYF. CDR3 coding DNA: TGCAGTGCCCGGGCACGAAGCGGGACGGGGACAGATACGCAGTATTTT. This chain uses TRBV20-1 with TRBJ2-3; 7 nucleotides agree with TRBD2. Losses at the gene ends were 6 bases for V and 3 bases for J; bases not matched to a gene: 15. Germline CDR1 and CDR2: DFQATT and SNEGSKA (reference sequence). The CDR3 is 16 amino acids.

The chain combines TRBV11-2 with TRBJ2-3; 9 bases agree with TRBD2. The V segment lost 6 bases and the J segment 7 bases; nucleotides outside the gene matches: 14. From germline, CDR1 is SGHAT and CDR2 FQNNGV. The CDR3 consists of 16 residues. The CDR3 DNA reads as TGTGCCAGCAGACCCCGGTTAGCGGGAGTCTTGAATACGCAGTATTTT. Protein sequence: CASRPRLAGVLNTQYF.

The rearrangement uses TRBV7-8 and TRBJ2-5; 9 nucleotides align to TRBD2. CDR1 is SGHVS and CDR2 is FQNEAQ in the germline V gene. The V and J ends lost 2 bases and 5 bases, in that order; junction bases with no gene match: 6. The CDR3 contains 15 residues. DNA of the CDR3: TGTGCCAGCAGCTTATCGGCGGGAGGGTTTGAGACCCAGTACTTC. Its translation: CASSLSAGGFETQYF.